Listed below are T cell receptor beta chains from one sample, sequenced in a study of blood T cell repertoires in COVID-19. The data were produced by immunoSEQ multiplex PCR, yet TCRdb's version contains in-frame clones alone and is incomplete. The data contain about 310,000 clones, about 90% of them seen just once; the ten biggest clones take up about 8%. Sequencing input: peripheral blood. These receptors all stem from a woman aged 45-65 years who had recovered from COVID-19. Each CDR3 is given with its conserved first and last residue. Fields, in order: V gene, clone size, J gene, D gene, CDR3 DNA, CDR3 protein. The D gene is left open where the match is weak. The size entry is marked missing in some rows and otherwise reads once, few, many or a size class.

v_call: TRBV5-6; clone_size: -; j_call: TRBJ2-2; d_call: TRBD1; cdr3_nt: TGTGCCAGCAGCTGGGACAGGGACGGGGAGCTGTTTTTT; cdr3_aa: CASSWDRDGELFF
v_call: TRBV7-7; clone_size: -; j_call: TRBJ2-2; d_call: -; cdr3_nt: TGTGCCAGCAGCTTAGACTTGAACACCGGGGAGCTGTTTTTT; cdr3_aa: CASSLDLNTGELFF
v_call: TRBV5-8; clone_size: -; j_call: TRBJ1-5; d_call: TRBD1; cdr3_nt: TGTGCCAGCACCCTGACAGGGGGATTCGGCAATCAGCCCCAGCATTTT; cdr3_aa: CASTLTGGFGNQPQHF
v_call: TRBV6-6; clone_size: -; j_call: TRBJ1-4; d_call: -; cdr3_nt: TGTGCCAGCAGGGAGACTGACGATGAAAAACTGTTTTTT; cdr3_aa: CASRETDDEKLFF
v_call: TRBV5-8; clone_size: once; j_call: TRBJ2-7; d_call: TRBD1; cdr3_nt: TGTGCCAGCAGCTTGAGAGGGGGCTTTTCCTACGAGCAGTACTTC; cdr3_aa: CASSLRGGFSYEQYF
v_call: TRBV7-2; clone_size: -; j_call: TRBJ2-5; d_call: -; cdr3_nt: TGTGCCAGCAGCTGGAGGGGGGGGGAGACCCAGTACTTC; cdr3_aa: CASSWRGGETQYF
v_call: TRBV5-4; clone_size: -; j_call: TRBJ2-3; d_call: TRBD2; cdr3_nt: TGTGCCAGCAGACCGGGACTAGCGGGGGTCACAGATACGCAGTATTTT; cdr3_aa: CASRPGLAGVTDTQYF
v_call: TRBV29-1; clone_size: once; j_call: TRBJ1-2; d_call: -; cdr3_nt: TGCAGCGTCCCTCCGGGACCCCGGGGGGGAAACTATGGCTACACCTTC; cdr3_aa: CSVPPGPRGGNYGYTF
v_call: TRBV5-4; clone_size: -; j_call: TRBJ2-3; d_call: -; cdr3_nt: TGTGCCAGCAGCCCCGACAGATTCCGCACAGATACGCAGTATTTT; cdr3_aa: CASSPDRFRTDTQYF
v_call: TRBV6-4; clone_size: -; j_call: TRBJ2-3; d_call: TRBD2; cdr3_nt: TGTGCCAGCAGTGAACAGCGGGGGGGCACAGATACGCAGTATTTT; cdr3_aa: CASSEQRGGTDTQYF
v_call: TRBV4-1; clone_size: few; j_call: TRBJ2-1; d_call: -; cdr3_nt: TGCGCCAGCAGCCAGAGAATCGAGTTTTCAGGGAATGAGCAGTTCTTC; cdr3_aa: CASSQRIEFSGNEQFF
v_call: TRBV4-3; clone_size: once; j_call: TRBJ2-3; d_call: TRBD1; cdr3_nt: TGCGCCAGCAGCCCAAGTCGGAGGACAGGGGGAGATACGCAGTATTTT; cdr3_aa: CASSPSRRTGGDTQYF
v_call: TRBV28; clone_size: -; j_call: TRBJ1-2; d_call: TRBD1; cdr3_nt: TGTGCCAGCAGAGAAGCCGGGACAGGCCTCCTCTATGGCTACACCTTC; cdr3_aa: CASREAGTGLLYGYTF
v_call: TRBV18; clone_size: -; j_call: TRBJ1-5; d_call: TRBD1; cdr3_nt: TGTGCCAGCTCACAAGACAGGGGTCAGCCCCAGCATTTT; cdr3_aa: CASSQDRGQPQHF
v_call: TRBV5-4; clone_size: -; j_call: TRBJ2-2; d_call: -; cdr3_nt: TGTGCCAGCAGCTTGCTATTGGGGGCAGCGGGGCATCACACCGGGGAGCTGTTTTTT; cdr3_aa: CASSLLLGAAGHHTGELFF
v_call: TRBV10-1; clone_size: -; j_call: TRBJ1-5; d_call: -; cdr3_nt: TGCGCCAGCAGTGGAGGGGGAGATCAGCCCCAGCATTTT; cdr3_aa: CASSGGGDQPQHF
v_call: TRBV28; clone_size: -; j_call: TRBJ2-7; d_call: TRBD1; cdr3_nt: TGTGCCAGCAGGGACAGGGTCTACGAGCAGTACTTC; cdr3_aa: CASRDRVYEQYF
v_call: TRBV5-1; clone_size: -; j_call: TRBJ1-1; d_call: -; cdr3_nt: TGCGCCAGCAGCTTGGAGGGAGGGGACACTGAAGCTTTCTTT; cdr3_aa: CASSLEGGDTEAFF
v_call: TRBV23-1; clone_size: -; j_call: TRBJ2-7; d_call: -; cdr3_nt: TGCGCCAGCAGTCCCGGAGGCAGCCGGGACTTCTACGAGCAGTACTTC; cdr3_aa: CASSPGGSRDFYEQYF
v_call: TRBV28; clone_size: once; j_call: TRBJ2-1; d_call: -; cdr3_nt: TGTGCCAGCGACTTTGCCAAACATGAGCAGTTCTTC; cdr3_aa: CASDFAKHEQFF
v_call: TRBV7-3; clone_size: -; j_call: TRBJ2-2; d_call: TRBD1; cdr3_nt: TGTGCCAGCAGTTTGTCCCCGGGACAGGGGGCAACCGGGGAGCTGTTTTTT; cdr3_aa: CASSLSPGQGATGELFF
v_call: TRBV10-3; clone_size: once; j_call: TRBJ1-5; d_call: TRBD1; cdr3_nt: TGTGCCATCAGTGAGACAGGGGATAATCAGCCCCAGCATTTT; cdr3_aa: CAISETGDNQPQHF
v_call: TRBV11-2; clone_size: -; j_call: TRBJ1-2; d_call: TRBD1; cdr3_nt: TGTGCCAGCAGCGTGACAGGGGACGGCTACACCTTC; cdr3_aa: CASSVTGDGYTF
v_call: TRBV24-1; clone_size: -; j_call: TRBJ2-7; d_call: -; cdr3_nt: TGTGCCACCAGTGAGACTGGAGGCTACGAGCAGTACTTC; cdr3_aa: CATSETGGYEQYF
v_call: TRBV28; clone_size: -; j_call: TRBJ1-5; d_call: -; cdr3_nt: TGTGCCAGCAGTTTAATCGGGGGGAATCAGCCCCAGCATTTT; cdr3_aa: CASSLIGGNQPQHF
v_call: TRBV19; clone_size: -; j_call: TRBJ1-5; d_call: TRBD1; cdr3_nt: TGTGCCAGTAACGACAGGGCGGGTAGCAATCAGCCCCAGCATTTT; cdr3_aa: CASNDRAGSNQPQHF
v_call: TRBV28; clone_size: -; j_call: TRBJ2-5; d_call: TRBD2; cdr3_nt: TGTGCCAGCACGCCAGATCCCGGGGGAGGGAAGGTGGCCCTCCAAGAGACCCAGTACTTC; cdr3_aa: CASTPDPGGGKVALQETQYF
v_call: TRBV7-3; clone_size: -; j_call: TRBJ2-1; d_call: TRBD2; cdr3_nt: TGTGCCAGCAGCTTAACCGGGACTAGCGGGCCGGAGCAGTTCTTC; cdr3_aa: CASSLTGTSGPEQFF
v_call: TRBV7-2; clone_size: -; j_call: TRBJ1-2; d_call: TRBD1; cdr3_nt: TGTGCCAGCAGCGCACAGGGGCCCTATGGCTACACCTTC; cdr3_aa: CASSAQGPYGYTF
v_call: TRBV6-5; clone_size: -; j_call: TRBJ1-1; d_call: -; cdr3_nt: TGTGCCAGCAACAGACGACGAGAGAGCACTGAAGCTTTCTTT; cdr3_aa: CASNRRRESTEAFF
v_call: TRBV28; clone_size: -; j_call: TRBJ2-5; d_call: TRBD2; cdr3_nt: TGTGCCAGCAGCCCAGGGACTAGCGGAGTACAAGAGACCCAGTACTTC; cdr3_aa: CASSPGTSGVQETQYF
v_call: TRBV5-1; clone_size: -; j_call: TRBJ2-7; d_call: -; cdr3_nt: TGCGCCAGCAGCTACGGACTGGATGAGCAGTACTTC; cdr3_aa: CASSYGLDEQYF
v_call: TRBV19; clone_size: -; j_call: TRBJ1-1; d_call: -; cdr3_nt: TGTGCCCGCCTCTATGCGCCCGGGAACACTGAAGCTTTCTTT; cdr3_aa: CARLYAPGNTEAFF
v_call: TRBV6-5; clone_size: -; j_call: TRBJ1-4; d_call: -; cdr3_nt: TGTGCCAGCCATAATGAAAAACTGTTTTTT; cdr3_aa: CASHNEKLFF
v_call: TRBV20-1; clone_size: once; j_call: TRBJ1-2; d_call: -; cdr3_nt: TGCAGTGCTAGTGGGGCGGGGTATGGCTACACCTTC; cdr3_aa: CSASGAGYGYTF
v_call: TRBV4-2; clone_size: -; j_call: TRBJ2-1; d_call: TRBD2; cdr3_nt: TGTGCCAGCAGCATTAACACCGGGACTAGCGGGGGGGAGAGGTTCTTC; cdr3_aa: CASSINTGTSGGERFF
v_call: TRBV30; clone_size: once; j_call: TRBJ2-2; d_call: -; cdr3_nt: TGTGCCTGGAGAGGTAGTGGAGGCGGGGAGCTGTTTTTT; cdr3_aa: CAWRGSGGGELFF
v_call: TRBV11-3; clone_size: -; j_call: TRBJ2-1; d_call: TRBD1; cdr3_nt: TGTGCCAGCAGCCGGGACAGGAGCTCCTACAATGAGCAGTTCTTC; cdr3_aa: CASSRDRSSYNEQFF
v_call: TRBV5-1; clone_size: -; j_call: TRBJ2-6; d_call: TRBD2; cdr3_nt: TGCGCCAGCAGCCCTCGAGTAGCGGGACTTTCGGGGGCCAACGTCCTGACTTTC; cdr3_aa: CASSPRVAGLSGANVLTF
v_call: TRBV19; clone_size: -; j_call: TRBJ2-1; d_call: TRBD2; cdr3_nt: TGTGCCAGTAGTCTGTTAAGCGGGGGAAGCGACAATGAGCAGTTCTTC; cdr3_aa: CASSLLSGGSDNEQFF
v_call: TRBV13; clone_size: -; j_call: TRBJ1-2; d_call: TRBD1; cdr3_nt: TGTGCCAGCAGCTTATCACAGGGGATATACTATGGCTACACCTTC; cdr3_aa: CASSLSQGIYYGYTF
v_call: TRBV6-6; clone_size: -; j_call: TRBJ1-4; d_call: TRBD1; cdr3_nt: TGTGCCAGCAGTCCCGGGACAGGAATCAGGAATGAAAAACTGTTTTTT; cdr3_aa: CASSPGTGIRNEKLFF
v_call: TRBV28; clone_size: -; j_call: TRBJ1-5; d_call: -; cdr3_nt: TGTGCCAGCAGACCAGTTGGGGGAGGTAATCAGCCCCAGCATTTT; cdr3_aa: CASRPVGGGNQPQHF
v_call: TRBV4-1; clone_size: -; j_call: TRBJ1-2; d_call: -; cdr3_nt: TGCGCCAGCAGCCAAGATTCCCCGGGACATCTATCCTATGGCTACACCTTC; cdr3_aa: CASSQDSPGHLSYGYTF
v_call: TRBV3-1/TRBV3-2; clone_size: once; j_call: TRBJ1-2; d_call: TRBD1; cdr3_nt: TGTGCCAGCAGCCCGACAGGGACGCGAGGCTACACCTTC; cdr3_aa: CASSPTGTRGYTF
v_call: TRBV6-5; clone_size: -; j_call: TRBJ2-7; d_call: -; cdr3_nt: TGTGCCAGCAGTTTCCGTAGATCGTACGAGCAGTACTTC; cdr3_aa: CASSFRRSYEQYF
v_call: TRBV15; clone_size: -; j_call: TRBJ1-5; d_call: TRBD1; cdr3_nt: TGTGCCCCGGGTCCGCTGAGGGGGCCATACCCCAATCAGCCCCAGCATTTT; cdr3_aa: CAPGPLRGPYPNQPQHF
v_call: TRBV28; clone_size: -; j_call: TRBJ1-2; d_call: TRBD1; cdr3_nt: TGTGCCAGCCGTCCCCGGGGACAGTTTTTTTATGGCTACACCTTC; cdr3_aa: CASRPRGQFFYGYTF
v_call: TRBV19; clone_size: -; j_call: TRBJ1-1; d_call: -; cdr3_nt: TGTGCCAGTAGTTTACAGGGAATCGGTGGGGACACTGAAGCTTTCTTT; cdr3_aa: CASSLQGIGGDTEAFF
v_call: TRBV19; clone_size: -; j_call: TRBJ2-3; d_call: TRBD1; cdr3_nt: TGTGCCAGTAGCGCCGATAGGACAGGTTTTCCAGATACGCAGTATTTT; cdr3_aa: CASSADRTGFPDTQYF
v_call: TRBV19; clone_size: once; j_call: TRBJ2-5; d_call: TRBD1; cdr3_nt: TGTGCCAGTAGTATTCCCGGGACAGGGGGCGGGGAGACCCAGTACTTC; cdr3_aa: CASSIPGTGGGETQYF
v_call: TRBV7-2; clone_size: -; j_call: TRBJ1-6; d_call: TRBD1; cdr3_nt: TGTGCCAGCAGCTTAGAGGGGACAGCTAATTCACCCCTCCACTTT; cdr3_aa: CASSLEGTANSPLHF
v_call: TRBV4-2; clone_size: -; j_call: TRBJ1-3; d_call: -; cdr3_nt: TGTGCCAGCAGCCAAGGCATGGCAAACACCATATATTTT; cdr3_aa: CASSQGMANTIYF
v_call: TRBV19; clone_size: -; j_call: TRBJ1-1; d_call: -; cdr3_nt: TGTGCCAGTAGTATAGGAACAGGGATGGCTGAAGCTTTCTTT; cdr3_aa: CASSIGTGMAEAFF
v_call: TRBV28; clone_size: -; j_call: TRBJ2-7; d_call: -; cdr3_nt: TGTGCCAGCGCCTTTGCGGAAGGCACCGCTTCCTACGAGCAGTACTTC; cdr3_aa: CASAFAEGTASYEQYF